The following is a TCR beta chain sequence with its context. What went into each PCR as a spike was synthetic TCR analog templates. Method: immunoSEQ multiplex PCR; TCRdb's copy keeps in-frame clones and lacks some. The data contain under 120,000 clones, 70% to 90% of them singletons. The sample originates from a study of PD-L1 blockade in urothelial cancer. Patients had locally advanced or metastatic urothelial carcinoma. This CDR3 is built from 13 residues. The germline V gene has CDR1 GTSNPN and CDR2 SVGIG (reference sequence). V was clipped by 5 bases and J by 7 bases, with 17 bases between them. The receptor was isolated from a middle-aged man with urothelial cancer. The sequencing here drew on PBMCs, taken around atezolizumab (anti-PD-L1) treatment. The chain uses TRBV30 and TRBJ1-2; no firm D call. The CDR3 spells CAWATVRSLGYTF. In DNA, the CDR3 is TGTGCCTGGGCTACGGTGCGGTCACTTGGCTACACCTTC. Based on the CDR3 plus reference TRBV30 and TRBJ1-2, the full variable domain is SQTIHQWPATLVQPVGSPLSLECTVEGTSNPNLYWYRQAAGRGLQLLFYSVGIGQISSEVPQNLSASRPQDRQFILSSKKLLLSDSGFYLCAWATVRSLGYTFGSGTRLTVV.